This T cell receptor (beta chain) was recovered during a study of cytomegalovirus exposure and HLA in healthy donors. Overall study context: The use of the same platform for the 100 to 150 validation repertoires and the roughly 700 first-cohort repertoires was reported by a later analysis.

Germline trimming cut 6 bases from V and 0 bases from J; bases unmatched to any gene: 17. The CDR3 has 19 residues. Germline loops: CDR1 MDHEN, CDR2 SYDVKM. As regards this clone: Its antigen is as yet unknown.

The donors were in the approximately 120-subject validation cohort, distinct from the roughly 700-subject first cohort. Clones were read by immunoSEQ multiplex PCR, and TCRdb kept only the in-frame ones, dropping some. Here the sample spans 120,000 or so clones, over 85% being singletons. Whole-study results and caveats: TCR clusters originating in the first cohort tended to co-occur in the roughly 120 validation repertoires, according to a later analysis.

Sequencing was carried out using PBMCs. This TCR came from a woman between 18 and 30 years old in good health and CMV-seronegative. This chain joins TRBV28 and TRBJ2-1; 7 bases match TRBD2. Here the CDR3 DNA reads TGTGCCAGCAGCTCCCTCGGCGTAGCGGGCCTCCTCTCCTACAATGAGCAGTTCTTC. As protein: CASSSLGVAGLLSYNEQFF. The variable domain in full, completed from reference TRBV28 and TRBJ2-1, reads DVKVTQSSRYLVKRTGEKVFLECVQDMDHENMFWYRQDPGLGLRLIYFSYDVKMKEKGDIPEGYSVSREKKERFSLILESASTNQTSMYLCASSSLGVAGLLSYNEQFFGPGTRLTVL.